The present TCR beta chain was sequenced within a study of regulatory T cells in long-lasting Graves disease. Germline V lookup: CDR1 SNHLY, CDR2 FYNNEI. The CDR3 extends over 14 amino acids. V was shortened by 6 bases and J by 0 bases, with 9 bases between the two germline ends. To make TCR beta libraries, researchers used iRepertoire HTBI primers and Arm-PCR of CDR3 regions. From the multiplex PCR reads, TCRdb called clonotypes with MiXCR, one entry per CDR3 protein. The sample includes hundreds of thousands of distinct CDR3 sequences, approximately 15% of them seen just once. Time point: newly diagnosed GD, antithyroid drugs for less than 3 months. From RNA extracted from PBMCs, the TCR library was made. This clonotype occurred many times. Separately, the same data were catalogued under a study of T cells in Graves' hyperthyroidism and ophthalmopathy. Turning to that study: The diagnoses drew upon clinical symptoms, serum thyroxine and TRAb, thyroid ultrasound and orbital computed tomography. During a first-round RT-PCR of the TCR CDR3, the HTBI primer set was used. Ophthalmopathy got predicted by the model a median about 6.5 months before its onset.

The input for sequencing was peripheral blood mononuclear cells (PBMCs), taken at new diagnosis, from a patient treated with antithyroid drugs. The chain employs TRBV2 and TRBJ1-3; D not resolved. This receptor was taken from a man aged 35-49 years with Graves disease. CDR3 DNA: TGTGCCAGCAGACCACGGACCTCTGGAAACACCATATATTTT. Protein sequence: CASRPRTSGNTIYF.